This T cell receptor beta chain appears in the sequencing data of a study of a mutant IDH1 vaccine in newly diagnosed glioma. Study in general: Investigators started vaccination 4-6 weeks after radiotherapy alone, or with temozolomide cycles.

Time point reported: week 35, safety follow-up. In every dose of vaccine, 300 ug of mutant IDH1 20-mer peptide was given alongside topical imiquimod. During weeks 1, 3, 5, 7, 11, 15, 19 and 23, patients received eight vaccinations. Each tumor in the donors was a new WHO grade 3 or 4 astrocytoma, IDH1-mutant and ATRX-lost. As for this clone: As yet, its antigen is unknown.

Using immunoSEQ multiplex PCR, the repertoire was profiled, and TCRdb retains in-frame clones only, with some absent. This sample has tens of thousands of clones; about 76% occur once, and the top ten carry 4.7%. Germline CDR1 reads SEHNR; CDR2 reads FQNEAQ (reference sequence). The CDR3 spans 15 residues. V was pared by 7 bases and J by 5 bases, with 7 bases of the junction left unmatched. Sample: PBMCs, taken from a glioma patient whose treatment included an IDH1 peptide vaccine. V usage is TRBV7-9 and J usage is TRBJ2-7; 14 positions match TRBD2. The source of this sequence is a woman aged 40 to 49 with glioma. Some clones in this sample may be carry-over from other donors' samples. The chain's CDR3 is CASTQTGLAGDEQYF. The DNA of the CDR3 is TGTGCCAGCACACAGACGGGACTAGCGGGGGACGAGCAGTACTTC.